These 24 T cell receptor beta chains were all obtained from the same sample, sequenced in a study of blood T cell repertoires in COVID-19. Sequencing used immunoSEQ multiplex PCR; TCRdb keeps in-frame clones, though not all of them. The sample consists of about 190,000 clones, about four fifths of them appearing once. Sequences were obtained from PBMCs or T cells enriched from blood (not recorded which). Receptors were obtained from a woman aged 30 to 39 who had recovered from COVID-19.

This chain links TRBV28 with TRBJ1-5; 8 bases are a match to TRBD1. This CDR3 comprises 17 residues. V was pared by 4 bases and J by 4 bases, with 12 bases of the junction left unmatched. CDR1 is MDHEN, CDR2 SYDVKM, per germline. CDR3 sequence: CASSSLRGTGPNQPQHF. The CDR3 nucleotides are TGTGCCAGCAGTTCCTTAAGGGGGACAGGACCTAATCAGCCCCAGCATTTT.

The V call is TRBV3-1 (or the pseudogene TRBV3-2), the J call TRBJ1-2, with TRBD1 matching over 7 bases. Germline lookup yields CDR1 LGHDT and CDR2 YNNKEL (reference sequence). The junction had 7 bases not matched to a gene; V was cut back by 2 bases and J by 1 base. The CDR3 is 16 amino acids. The CDR3 nucleotides are TGTGCCAGCAGCCAACATTATCGACAGGGTAACTATGGCTACACCTTC. It translates to CASSQHYRQGNYGYTF.

V gene TRBV5-4 combines with J gene TRBJ2-5, with 7 bases lining up with TRBD2. The CDR3 totals 14 residues. V shed 5 bases and J 2 bases; nucleotides not matched to a gene: 6. Germline-derived CDR1 and CDR2 are SGHNT and YYREEE (reference sequence). In nucleotides, the CDR3 is TGTGCCAGCAGGAGTGGCGGGAGACAAGAGACCCAGTACTTC. Its protein is CASRSGGRQETQYF.

The count of this clone is one. This chain links TRBV7-2 with TRBJ2-3, with 8 nucleotides matching TRBD2. The ends lost 2 bases at V and 4 bases at J; junction bases unmatched: 5. CDR1 is SGHTA and CDR2 is FQGNSA in the germline V gene. The length of the CDR3 is 15 residues. In nucleotides, the CDR3 is TGTGCCAGCAGCTTATTCGGGAGGGCGGCAGATACGCAGTATTTT. Protein: CASSLFGRAADTQYF.

The chain employs TRBV6-1 and TRBJ1-2; possible D gene TRBD1, 6 bases. Germline CDR1 MNHNS, CDR2 SASEGT. The CDR3 consists of 13 residues. V lost 1 base and J 4 bases, leaving 7 bases between the germline ends. The CDR3 is CASSEEDSYGYTF. Written as DNA, the CDR3 is TGTGCCAGCAGTGAAGAGGACAGCTATGGCTACACCTTC.

In DNA form, the CDR3 reads TGTGCCAGCCGGCTAGCGGGAGGCGATGAGCAGTTCTTC. Its protein product is CASRLAGGDEQFF. V usage is TRBV2 and J usage is TRBJ2-1, with TRBD2 identical over 11 bases. The CDR3 spans 13 residues. Germline values: CDR1 SNHLY, CDR2 FYNNEI. V lost 8 bases to trimming and J lost 8 bases; unmatched junction nucleotides: 5.

J is TRBJ2-6 and V is TRBV5-4; 12 positions match TRBD1. The CDR3 consists of 19 residues. V gave up 4 bases and J gave up 2 bases; unmatched junction bases: 10. Germline assignment: CDR1 SGHNT and CDR2 YYREEE (reference sequence). CDR3 DNA sequence: TGTGCCAGCAGCCCCTACACGGGGACAGGGGGCACTGGGGCCAACGTCCTGACTTTC. Protein: CASSPYTGTGGTGANVLTF.

The chain uses TRBV7-9 and TRBJ1-1, with 7 bases that match TRBD1. Germline loops: CDR1 SEHNR, CDR2 FQNEAQ (reference sequence). J gave up 4 bases and V 5 bases, and 4 bases lay outside the gene matches. CDR3 length equals 13 residues. CDR3 DNA: TGTGCCAGCAGCAGCACAGGGGCCACTGAAGCTTTCTTT. This sequence encodes CASSSTGATEAFF.

This chain joins TRBV7-9 and TRBJ2-4, with D possibly TRBD2 on 6 matching bases. CDR1 is SEHNR and CDR2 is FQNEAQ in the germline V gene (reference sequence). V was trimmed by 1 base and J by 7 bases, leaving 8 bases between them. This CDR3 has 13 amino acids. CDR3 bases: TGTGCCAGCAGCTTAGAAGGGAGGAACATTCAGTACTTC. As protein: CASSLEGRNIQYF.

This rearrangement joins TRBV4-1 to TRBJ1-6; D gene uncertain. The CDR3 has 15 residues. The V gene's germline CDR1 is MGHRA and CDR2 YSYEKL. V lost 0 bases and J 10 bases, leaving 13 bases between the germline ends. CDR3 nucleotides: TGCGCCAGCAGCCAAGAATCGGACCGAGGGTCACCCCTCCACTTT. Its translation: CASSQESDRGSPLHF.

The chain's CDR3 is CASSSRLEDTSFDSYEQYF. The CDR3 DNA reads TGTGCCAGCAGTTCGAGACTTGAGGACACGTCCTTCGATTCCTACGAGCAGTACTTC. The chain combines TRBV28 with TRBJ2-7; D possibly corresponds to TRBD1 (5 bases). The V and J ends lost 4 bases and 1 base respectively, with 26 bases between them. This CDR3 spans 19 amino acids. Germline loops: CDR1 MDHEN, CDR2 SYDVKM. Full variable domain (rest looked up from reference TRBV28 and TRBJ2-7): DVKVTQSSRYLVKRTGEKVFLECVQDMDHENMFWYRQDPGLGLRLIYFSYDVKMKEKGDIPEGYSVSREKKERFSLILESASTNQTSMYLCASSSRLEDTSFDSYEQYFGPGTRLTVT.

A remark on this clone: A much larger clone differs by one base, so this may be a read error. The chain joins TRBV9 to TRBJ2-7, with 12 bases aligning to TRBD2. J gave up 4 bases and V 2 bases, and 1 base lay outside the gene matches. The CDR3 totals 14 residues. Germline CDR1 SGDLS, CDR2 YYNGEE. In DNA, the CDR3 is TGTGCCAGCAGCGTGACTAGCGGGAGTTACGAGCAGTACTTC. Protein product: CASSVTSGSYEQYF.

This chain links TRBV20-1 with TRBJ1-1; D possibly corresponds to TRBD1 (6 bases). The CDR3 contains 9 residues. Germline V gives CDR1 DFQATT, CDR2 SNEGSKA (reference sequence). The CDR3 DNA reads as TGCAGAGCGGACAGTGAAGCTTTCTTT. Translation: CRADSEAFF.

This chain connects TRBV19 to TRBJ1-2; 7 positions agree with TRBD1. V shed 5 bases and J 12 bases; nucleotides not matched to a gene: 9. The CDR3 is made up of 12 amino acids. Germline CDR1 LNHDA, CDR2 SQIVND (reference sequence). DNA of the CDR3: TGTGCCAGTAGTGCCCGGGACAGAGGAGACACCTTC. As protein: CASSARDRGDTF. Based on the CDR3 plus reference TRBV19 and TRBJ1-2, the full variable domain is DGGITQSPKYLFRKEGQNVTLSCEQNLNHDAMYWYRQDPGQGLRLIYYSQIVNDFQKGDIAEGYSVSREKKESFPLTVTSAQKNPTAFYLCASSARDRGDTFGSGTRLTVV.

This sequence joins TRBV5-3 and TRBJ1-1; possible D gene TRBD1, 6 bases. TRBV5-3 is assigned to the ORF class and has an uncertain function. The CDR3 is 16 amino acids. V lost 4 bases, J lost 1 base, and 17 bases lay in between. This CDR3 is CARSRLRGQANTEAFF. DNA for the CDR3: TGTGCCAGAAGCCGATTAAGGGGACAAGCGAACACTGAAGCTTTCTTT.

This chain connects TRBV11-2 to TRBJ2-3; TRBD2 agrees at 11 bases. Germline V gene sequence: CDR1 SGHAT, CDR2 FQNNGV. V shed 2 bases and J 1 base; nucleotides not matched to a gene: 8. This CDR3 comprises 18 residues. The DNA of the CDR3 is TGTGCCAGCAGCTTAACCCTGGGGACTAGCGGCCGCACAGATACGCAGTATTTT. This codes for CASSLTLGTSGRTDTQYF.

J is TRBJ2-5 and V is TRBV19; a weak D match, TRBD1 (6 bases). Germline CDR1 reads LNHDA; CDR2 reads SQIVND (reference sequence). The V gene lost 1 base and the J gene lost 5 bases, with 11 bases spanning the gap. This CDR3 is built from 14 residues. The CDR3 DNA sequence: TGTGCCAGTAGTATAGGGGCCCAGGGGGAGACCCAGTACTTC. Its protein is CASSIGAQGETQYF.

J is TRBJ2-7 and V is TRBV7-9; a possible D gene is TRBD1 (5 bases). Per the germline V gene, CDR1 is SEHNR and CDR2 is FQNEAQ (reference sequence). This CDR3 has 13 amino acids. V shed 5 bases and J shed 0 bases, with 8 bases lying between them. As DNA, the CDR3 is TGTGCCAGCAGCCCCACAGGCTCCTACGAGCAGTACTTC. Amino acid sequence: CASSPTGSYEQYF.

V and J are TRBV5-1 and TRBJ2-5; 7 bases match TRBD2. Trimming cost V 5 bases and J 5 bases; bases outside gene matches: 9. CDR3 size: 14 residues. CDR1 is SGHRS, CDR2 YFSETQ, per germline. The chain's CDR3 is CASRPLTSVETQYF. The CDR3 DNA sequence: TGCGCCAGCAGGCCCCTCACTAGCGTTGAGACCCAGTACTTC.

The J gene is TRBJ2-1, the V gene TRBV10-1, with 9 bases that match TRBD2. This CDR3 has 16 residues. V gave up 3 bases and J gave up 4 bases; unmatched junction bases: 7. CDR1 is WNHNN and CDR2 is SYGVQD in the germline V gene (reference sequence). CDR3 region: CASSEPSSGEYNEQFF. The CDR3 DNA sequence: TGCGCCAGCAGTGAACCGTCTAGCGGGGAATACAATGAGCAGTTCTTC.

The rearrangement joins TRBV27 to TRBJ1-4; D is unclear. The germline V gene has CDR1 MNHEY and CDR2 SMNVEV (reference sequence). CDR3 size: 14 residues. Trimming left V 4 bases short and J 8 bases short, with 14 bases between. The CDR3, as DNA: TGTGCCAGCAGTTCGACACCCCACGCGGAAAAACTGTTTTTT. This sequence encodes CASSSTPHAEKLFF. The full variable domain, in which reference TRBV27 and TRBJ1-4 provide the parts outside the CDR3, is EAQVTQNPRYLITVTGKKLTVTCSQNMNHEYMSWYRQDPGLGLRQIYYSMNVEVTDKGDVPEGYKVSRKEKRNFPLILESPSPNQTSLYFCASSSTPHAEKLFFGSGTQLSVL.

The genes are TRBV6-1 and TRBJ2-1; the match to TRBD2 covers 7 bases. Germline CDR1 MNHNS, CDR2 SASEGT. V shed 5 bases, J shed 0 bases, and the junction held 7 bases outside the gene matches. This CDR3 comprises 16 residues. CDR3 bases: TGTGCCAGCAGTAAAGGACTAGGGAGCTCCTACAATGAGCAGTTCTTC. Protein sequence: CASSKGLGSSYNEQFF.

Concerning this clone itself: As the CDR3 is not closed by the conserved phenylalanine or tryptophan, this likely results from a read error. The DNA is left out, because the CDR3 cannot be placed on it with certainty; the CDR3 is given as TCRdb lists it. The rearrangement uses TRBV10-2 and TRBJ1-2; the D call of TRBD1 is as the table states it, not checked on the DNA. From its first to its last residue, the CDR3 has 8 amino acids. Germline assignment: CDR1 WSHSY and CDR2 SAAADI. Here the CDR3 reads CASRGHPL.

This clone was seen a handful of times. This chain connects TRBV19 to TRBJ1-5; tentative D call: TRBD1 (5 bases). V lost 5 bases, J lost 4 bases, and 9 bases lay in between. Germline values: CDR1 LNHDA, CDR2 SQIVND (reference sequence). The length of the CDR3 is 13 residues. The DNA for the CDR3 is TGTGCCAGTAGTGATCAGGGTAATCAGCCCCAGCATTTT. This codes for CASSDQGNQPQHF.